This TCR beta chain was documented in a study of blood T cells in healthy people across ages. This clonotype was picked up one time. Each sample yielded at least 5 micrograms of PBMC total RNA. The germline V gene encodes CDR1 MDHEN and CDR2 SYDVKM. The CDR3 is made up of 15 amino acids. Trimming left V 6 bases short and J 1 base short, with 15 bases between. The second PCR ran about 6 to 11 cycles with a sample-barcoded 5' primer and J-beta primers. TCRdb re-analysed the 5' RACE reads in MiXCR, keeping a single row per CDR3 protein. Of about 730,000 distinct CDR3 sequences detected, more than 40% appear once; the ten largest clones hold roughly 20%.

This TCR derives from a woman aged 60-75 years in good health. Sequencing used blood. The rearrangement uses TRBV28 and TRBJ1-1, with D unresolved. CDR3 loop: CASSYPSRGNTEAFF. As DNA, the CDR3 is TGTGCCAGCAGCTATCCCTCGCGTGGGAACACTGAAGCTTTCTTT.